Presented here are 8 T cell receptor beta chains from one specimen sequenced in a study of blood T cell repertoires in COVID-19. Repertoires were generated with immunoSEQ multiplex PCR, while TCRdb's copy carries only in-frame clones and drops some. This sample carries about 180,000 clones, roughly 81% of them seen once, and the ten largest clones take roughly 12%. Sample: peripheral blood. Every receptor here comes from a woman of 80 years or more with COVID-19, enrolled during active disease.

The rearrangement links TRBV7-9 to TRBJ2-7; 9 bases are shared with TRBD1. J lost 2 bases, V lost 6 bases, and 5 bases had no gene match. Germline CDR1 SEHNR, CDR2 FQNEAQ (reference sequence). The CDR3 is made up of 14 amino acids. CDR3 bases: TGTGCCAGCAGTTCCCGACAGGGGGCCTACGAGCAGTACTTC. Translation gives CASSSRQGAYEQYF.

The rearrangement links TRBV12-5 to TRBJ2-5; 8 bases match TRBD1. This CDR3 is built from 17 residues. Unmatched junction bases numbered 10, after V lost 0 bases and J lost 4 bases. Germline V lookup: CDR1 LGHNT, CDR2 FRNRAP. CDR3 in DNA: TGTGCTAGTGGTTTGGTACCGGGCAGGGGGCTCGGAGAGACCCAGTACTTC. As protein: CASGLVPGRGLGETQYF.

This chain connects TRBV28 to TRBJ2-7; TRBD1 matches at 7 bases. Germline V gene lookup returns CDR1 MDHEN and CDR2 SYDVKM. The CDR3 spans 15 residues. Trimming cost V 1 base and J 4 bases; bases outside gene matches: 7. The chain's CDR3 is CASSLSTGSLYEQYF. DNA of the CDR3: TGTGCCAGCAGTTTATCGACAGGGTCTCTGTACGAGCAGTACTTC. Drawing the rest from reference TRBV28 and TRBJ2-7, the complete variable domain is DVKVTQSSRYLVKRTGEKVFLECVQDMDHENMFWYRQDPGLGLRLIYFSYDVKMKEKGDIPEGYSVSREKKERFSLILESASTNQTSMYLCASSLSTGSLYEQYFGPGTRLTVT.

V and J are TRBV6-6 and TRBJ2-1, with a tentative D call TRBD2 (6 bases). The CDR3 is 15 residues long. V shed 2 bases and J shed 6 bases, with 14 bases lying between them. The germline V gene encodes CDR1 MNHNY and CDR2 SVGAGI (reference sequence). The DNA of the CDR3 is TGTGCCAGCAGTTACGGCCTAGCGCGTTCCAATGAGCAGTTCTTC. It translates to CASSYGLARSNEQFF.

The V call is TRBV11-3, the J call TRBJ2-5; 10 bases match TRBD1. This CDR3 region has 16 residues. Germline V lookup: CDR1 SGHNT, CDR2 YENEEA. Trimming removed 5 bases from V and 4 bases from J; junction bases left unmatched: 10. The CDR3: CASSITGTGARETQYF. DNA of the CDR3: TGTGCCAGCAGCATAACCGGGACAGGGGCCAGAGAGACCCAGTACTTC.

This chain uses TRBV5-1 with TRBJ2-4; 11 bases align to TRBD1. CDR3 length equals 16 residues. Trimming took 0 bases from V and 4 from J; bases not matched to a gene: 3. The germline CDR1 and CDR2 sequences are SGHRS and YFSETQ. CDR3 DNA: TGCGCCAGCAGCTTGGAAGGACAGGGGGCTAAAAACATTCAGTACTTC. Its translation is CASSLEGQGAKNIQYF. The full variable domain, its missing parts supplied by reference TRBV5-1 and TRBJ2-4, is KAGVTQTPRYLIKTRGQQVTLSCSPISGHRSVSWYQQTPGQGLQFLFEYFSETQRNKGNFPGRFSGRQFSNSRSEMNVSTLELGDSALYLCASSLEGQGAKNIQYFGAGTRLSVL.

This clone came up once. The rearrangement links TRBV3-1 (or the pseudogene TRBV3-2) to TRBJ2-2, with 15 bases matching TRBD2. In germline, CDR1 is LGHDT, CDR2 YNNKEL (reference sequence). Unmatched junction bases numbered 4, after V lost 4 bases and J lost 1 base. The CDR3 loop spans 18 amino acids. The CDR3 reads CASSRGLAGGLNTGELFF. In DNA, the CDR3 is TGTGCCAGCAGCCGGGGACTAGCGGGGGGCTTGAACACCGGGGAGCTGTTTTTT.

The V call is TRBV24-1, the J call TRBJ2-5; TRBD2 is a possible D gene (6 bases). CDR1 is KGHDR and CDR2 is SFDVKD in the germline V gene. V lost 3 bases and J lost 0, with 10 bases in between. This CDR3 region has 15 residues. CDR3: CATSDTRTNQETQYF. The CDR3 nucleotides read TGTGCCACCAGTGATACCCGGACTAACCAAGAGACCCAGTACTTC.